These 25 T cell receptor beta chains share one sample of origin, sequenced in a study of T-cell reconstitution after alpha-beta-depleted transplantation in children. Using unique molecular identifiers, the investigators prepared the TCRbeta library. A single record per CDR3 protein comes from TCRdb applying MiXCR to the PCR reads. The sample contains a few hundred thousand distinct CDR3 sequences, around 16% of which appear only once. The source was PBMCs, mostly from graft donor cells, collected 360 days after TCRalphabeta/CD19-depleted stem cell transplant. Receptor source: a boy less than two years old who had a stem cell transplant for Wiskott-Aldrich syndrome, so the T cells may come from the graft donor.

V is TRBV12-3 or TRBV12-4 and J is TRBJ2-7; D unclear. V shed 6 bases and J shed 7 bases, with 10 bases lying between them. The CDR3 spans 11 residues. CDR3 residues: CASSTSWEQYF. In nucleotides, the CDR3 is TGTGCCAGCAGCACGTCTTGGGAGCAGTACTTC.

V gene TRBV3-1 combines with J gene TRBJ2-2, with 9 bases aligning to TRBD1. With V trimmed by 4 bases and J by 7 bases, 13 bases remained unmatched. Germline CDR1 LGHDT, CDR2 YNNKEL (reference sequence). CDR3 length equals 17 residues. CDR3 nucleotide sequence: TGTGCCAGCAGCCCTCTCCTTCCCGGGACAGGGAGCGGGGAGCTGTTTTTT. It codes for CASSPLLPGTGSGELFF.

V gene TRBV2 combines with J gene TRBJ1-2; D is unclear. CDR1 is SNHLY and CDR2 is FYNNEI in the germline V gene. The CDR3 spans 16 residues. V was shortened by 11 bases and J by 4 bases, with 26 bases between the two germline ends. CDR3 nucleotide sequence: TGTGCCTTCTGTTTACTGTTACAGCAGTTTTTCTATGGCTACACCTTC. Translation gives CAFCLLLQQFFYGYTF.

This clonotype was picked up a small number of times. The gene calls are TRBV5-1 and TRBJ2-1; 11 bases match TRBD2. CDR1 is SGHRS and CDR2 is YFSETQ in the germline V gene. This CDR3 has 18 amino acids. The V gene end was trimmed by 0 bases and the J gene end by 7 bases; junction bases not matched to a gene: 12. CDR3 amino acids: CASSLVFLGLAEVNEQFF. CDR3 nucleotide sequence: TGCGCCAGCAGCTTGGTCTTTTTGGGACTAGCGGAGGTAAATGAGCAGTTCTTC.

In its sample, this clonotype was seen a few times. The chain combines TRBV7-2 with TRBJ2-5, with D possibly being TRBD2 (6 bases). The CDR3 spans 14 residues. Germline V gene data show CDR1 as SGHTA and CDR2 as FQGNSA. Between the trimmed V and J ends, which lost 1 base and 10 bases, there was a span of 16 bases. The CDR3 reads CASSLVGFGGGQYF. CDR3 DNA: TGTGCCAGCAGCTTAGTGGGGTTTGGGGGAGGCCAGTACTTC.

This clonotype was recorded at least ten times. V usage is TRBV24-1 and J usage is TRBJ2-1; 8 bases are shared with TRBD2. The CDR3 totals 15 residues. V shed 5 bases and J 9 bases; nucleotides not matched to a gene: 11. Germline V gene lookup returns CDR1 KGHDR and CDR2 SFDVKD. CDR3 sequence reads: CATSVRGGPKIEQFF. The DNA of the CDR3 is TGTGCCACCAGTGTCCGCGGGGGGCCTAAAATTGAGCAGTTCTTC.

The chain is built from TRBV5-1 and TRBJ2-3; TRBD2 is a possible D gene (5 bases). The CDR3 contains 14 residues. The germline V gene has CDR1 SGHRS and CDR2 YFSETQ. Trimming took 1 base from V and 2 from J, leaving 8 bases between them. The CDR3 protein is CASSLTRYTDTQYF. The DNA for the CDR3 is TGCGCCAGCAGCTTGACTAGGTACACAGATACGCAGTATTTT.

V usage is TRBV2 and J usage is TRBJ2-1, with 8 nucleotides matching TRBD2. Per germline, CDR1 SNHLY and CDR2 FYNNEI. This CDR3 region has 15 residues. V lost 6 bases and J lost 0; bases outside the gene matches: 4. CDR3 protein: CASRARGGSYNEQFF. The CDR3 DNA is TGTGCCAGCAGGGCCCGGGGGGGCTCCTACAATGAGCAGTTCTTC.

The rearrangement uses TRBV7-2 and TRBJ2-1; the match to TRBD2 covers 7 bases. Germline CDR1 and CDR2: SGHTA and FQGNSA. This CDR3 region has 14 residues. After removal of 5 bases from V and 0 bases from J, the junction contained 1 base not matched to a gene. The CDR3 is CASSRDYSYNEQFF. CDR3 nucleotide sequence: TGTGCCAGCAGCCGGGACTACTCCTACAATGAGCAGTTCTTC. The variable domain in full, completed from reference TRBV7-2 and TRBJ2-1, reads GAGVSQSPSNKVTEKGKDVELRCDPISGHTALYWYRQSLGQGLEFLIYFQGNSAPDKSGLPSDRFSAERTGGSVSTLTIQRTQQEDSAVYLCASSRDYSYNEQFFGPGTRLTVL.

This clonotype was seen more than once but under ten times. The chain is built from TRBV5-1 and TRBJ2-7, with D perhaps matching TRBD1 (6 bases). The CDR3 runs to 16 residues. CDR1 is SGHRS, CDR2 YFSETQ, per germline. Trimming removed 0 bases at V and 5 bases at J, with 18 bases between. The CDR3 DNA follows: TGCGCCAGCAGCTTGGCCCTACTTGGACAGAACCACGAGCAGTACTTC. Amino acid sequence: CASSLALLGQNHEQYF.

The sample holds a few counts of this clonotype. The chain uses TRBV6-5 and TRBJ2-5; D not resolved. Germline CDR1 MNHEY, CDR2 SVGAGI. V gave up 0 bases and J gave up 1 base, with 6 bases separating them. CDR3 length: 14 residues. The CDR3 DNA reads TGTGCCAGCAGTTACTCGCACAGCCAAGAGACCCAGTACTTC. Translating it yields CASSYSHSQETQYF.

The DNA of the CDR3 is TGTGCCAGCAGTTACCGGGGGGATTCCTACGAGCAGTACTTC. Protein product: CASSYRGDSYEQYF. The gene calls are TRBV6-2 or TRBV6-3 and TRBJ2-7, with 7 positions matching TRBD2. The V segment lost 2 bases and the J segment 1 base; nucleotides outside the gene matches: 2. Germline-derived CDR1 and CDR2 are MNHEY and SVGEGT. The CDR3 spans 14 residues.

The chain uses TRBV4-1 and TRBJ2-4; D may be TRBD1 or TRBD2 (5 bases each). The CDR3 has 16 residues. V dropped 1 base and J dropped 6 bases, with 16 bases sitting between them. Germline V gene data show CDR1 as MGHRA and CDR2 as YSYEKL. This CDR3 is CASSQGKGPSSNIQYF. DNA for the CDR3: TGCGCCAGCAGCCAAGGAAAGGGACCAAGCTCAAACATTCAGTACTTC.

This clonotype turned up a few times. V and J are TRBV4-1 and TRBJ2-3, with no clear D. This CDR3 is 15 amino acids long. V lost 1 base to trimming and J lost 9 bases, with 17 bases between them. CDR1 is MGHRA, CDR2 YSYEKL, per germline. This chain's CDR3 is CASSQGVMSGETQYF. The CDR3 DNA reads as TGCGCCAGCAGCCAAGGGGTTATGAGTGGGGAAACGCAGTATTTT.

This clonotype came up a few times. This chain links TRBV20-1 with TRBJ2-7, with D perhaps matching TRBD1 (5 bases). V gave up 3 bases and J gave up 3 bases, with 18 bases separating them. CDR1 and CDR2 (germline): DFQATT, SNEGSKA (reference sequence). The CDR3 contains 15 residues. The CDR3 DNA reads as TGCAGTGCTAGTGGCAGGGAAGGATTCTACTACGAGCAGTACTTC. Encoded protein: CSASGREGFYYEQYF.

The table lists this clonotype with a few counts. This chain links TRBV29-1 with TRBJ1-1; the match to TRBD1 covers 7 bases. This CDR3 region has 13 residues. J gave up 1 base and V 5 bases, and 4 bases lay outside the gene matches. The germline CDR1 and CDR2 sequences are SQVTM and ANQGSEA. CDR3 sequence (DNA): TGCAGCGTTTCCAGGGGGGGGAACACTGAAGCTTTCTTT. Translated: CSVSRGGNTEAFF.

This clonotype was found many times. The CDR3 loop reads CASSFGGGGYTF. The CDR3 nucleotides read TGTGCCAGCAGTTTTGGGGGCGGTGGCTACACCTTC. This chain uses TRBV12-3 or TRBV12-4 with TRBJ1-2; D is perhaps TRBD1 (6 bases). This CDR3 has 12 residues. Trimming left V 3 bases short and J 7 bases short, with 9 bases between.

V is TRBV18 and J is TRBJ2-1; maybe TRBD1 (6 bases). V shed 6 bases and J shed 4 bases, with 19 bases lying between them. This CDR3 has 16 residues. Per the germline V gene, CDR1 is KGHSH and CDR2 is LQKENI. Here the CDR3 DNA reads TGTGCCAGCTCCCCCGCTCGGGGAACAGGGTACAATGAGCAGTTCTTC. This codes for CASSPARGTGYNEQFF.

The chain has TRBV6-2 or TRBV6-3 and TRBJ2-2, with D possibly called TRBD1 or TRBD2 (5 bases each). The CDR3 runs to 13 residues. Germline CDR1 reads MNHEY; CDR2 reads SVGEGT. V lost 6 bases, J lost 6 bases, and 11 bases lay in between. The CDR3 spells CASRRMGAGELFF. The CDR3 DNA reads TGTGCCAGCAGACGAATGGGGGCCGGGGAGCTGTTTTTT.

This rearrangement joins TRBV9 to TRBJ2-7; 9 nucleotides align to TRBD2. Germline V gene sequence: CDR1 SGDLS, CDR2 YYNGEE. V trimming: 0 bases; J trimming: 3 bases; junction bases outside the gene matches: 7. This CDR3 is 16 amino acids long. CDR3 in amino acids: CASSVEGAGGYYEQYF. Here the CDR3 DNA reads TGTGCCAGCAGCGTAGAAGGAGCGGGAGGCTACTACGAGCAGTACTTC.

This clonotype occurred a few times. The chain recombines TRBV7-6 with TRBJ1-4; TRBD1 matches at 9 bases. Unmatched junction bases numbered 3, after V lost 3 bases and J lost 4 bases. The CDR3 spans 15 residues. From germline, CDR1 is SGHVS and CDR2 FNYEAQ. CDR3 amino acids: CASSLGTGLNEKLFF. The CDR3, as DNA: TGTGCCAGCAGCTTGGGGACAGGGCTTAATGAAAAACTGTTTTTT.

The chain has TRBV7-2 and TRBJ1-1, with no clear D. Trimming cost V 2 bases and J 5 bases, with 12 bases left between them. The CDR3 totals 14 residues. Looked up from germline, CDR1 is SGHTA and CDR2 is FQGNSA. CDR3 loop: CASSLNKGWTEAFF. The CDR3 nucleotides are TGTGCCAGCAGCTTAAACAAGGGTTGGACTGAAGCTTTCTTT.

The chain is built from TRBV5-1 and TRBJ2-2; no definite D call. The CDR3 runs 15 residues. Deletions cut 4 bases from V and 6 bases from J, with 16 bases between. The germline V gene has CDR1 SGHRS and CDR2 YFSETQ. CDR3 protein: CASSPGPPEAGELFF. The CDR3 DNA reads TGCGCCAGCAGCCCCGGCCCCCCTGAGGCCGGGGAGCTGTTTTTT.

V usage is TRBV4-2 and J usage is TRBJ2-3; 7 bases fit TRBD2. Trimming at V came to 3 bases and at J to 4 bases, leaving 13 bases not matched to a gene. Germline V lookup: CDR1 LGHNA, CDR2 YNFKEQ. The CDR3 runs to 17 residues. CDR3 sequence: CASSHPRGGRGADTQYF. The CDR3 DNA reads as TGTGCCAGCAGCCATCCTCGGGGCGGGAGAGGCGCAGATACGCAGTATTTT.

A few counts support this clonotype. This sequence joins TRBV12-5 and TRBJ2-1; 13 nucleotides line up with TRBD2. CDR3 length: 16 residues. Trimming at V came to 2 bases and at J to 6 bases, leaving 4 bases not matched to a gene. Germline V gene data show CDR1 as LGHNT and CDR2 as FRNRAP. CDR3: CASGLKTSGGSNEQFF. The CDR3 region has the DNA TGTGCTAGTGGTTTGAAGACTAGCGGGGGGAGCAATGAGCAGTTCTTC. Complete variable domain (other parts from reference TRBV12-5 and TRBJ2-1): DARVTQTPRHKVTEMGQEVTMRCQPILGHNTVFWYRQTMMQGLELLAYFRNRAPLDDSGMPKDRFSAEMPDATLATLKIQPSEPRDSAVYFCASGLKTSGGSNEQFFGPGTRLTVL.